This T cell receptor beta chain comes out of a study of blood T cell repertoires in COVID-19. About the study: Spain, Italy and the United States supplied samples that represented acute and convalescent COVID-19. The cDNA or gDNA used as material had been derived from T cells, B-cell-depleted T cells, or PBMCs.

As processed by the authors: Estimation of nucleated cell counts relied on the amplification of reference gene primers. This table comes from immunoSEQ multiplex PCR, and its TCRdb copy is limited to in-frame clones, with some not included. The DNA was the basis for D and trimming; V, J and clone size are from that table. The sample includes 200,000 to 250,000 clones, about 83% seen only once; the top ten take approximately 8%. Per the germline V gene, CDR1 is LNHDA and CDR2 is SQIVND (reference sequence). Trimming left V 3 bases short and J 0 bases short, with 6 bases between. The CDR3 length is 15 residues.

The receptor's source is a woman between 50 and 59 years old with active or convalescent COVID-19. The sample taken for sequencing was peripheral blood. The genes are TRBV19 and TRBJ1-6; D ambiguous. CDR3 residues: CASSMSRSYNSPLHF. For the CDR3, the DNA is TGTGCCAGTAGTATGTCGCGCTCCTATAATTCACCCCTCCACTTT. Supplemented by reference TRBV19 and TRBJ1-6, the full variable domain reads DGGITQSPKYLFRKEGQNVTLSCEQNLNHDAMYWYRQDPGQGLRLIYYSQIVNDFQKGDIAEGYSVSREKKESFPLTVTSAQKNPTAFYLCASSMSRSYNSPLHFGNGTRLTVT.